Listed below are T cell receptor beta chains from one sample, sequenced in a study of response to subunit inactivated influenza vaccine. MiXCR, run by TCRdb on the RT-PCR reads, gives a single entry per CDR3 protein. This table holds about 700,000 distinct CDR3 sequences, about 14% found once. Source: PBMCs from blood, taken around 15 days before vaccination. The receptor set was obtained from a man aged 50 or older who received an inactivated influenza vaccine. Each CDR3 is given without its conserved first and last residue. Fields, in order: CDR3 length, V gene, D gene, clone size, CDR3 protein. A D gene is named only where the DNA matches it firmly. Only part of the rows carry a size: once, few, many, or a class if the clone is expanded.

CDR3 length: 10
V gene: TRBV7-2
D gene: NA
clone size: few
CDR3 protein: ASSLELGIQY

CDR3 length: 15
V gene: TRBV7-6
D gene: NA
clone size: NA
CDR3 protein: ASSQSLSGEVHNEQF

CDR3 length: 13
V gene: TRBV5-6
D gene: TRBD1
clone size: many
CDR3 protein: ASSLWTGEIYEQY

CDR3 length: 12
V gene: TRBV30
D gene: NA
clone size: NA
CDR3 protein: AWSVSLGNSPLH

CDR3 length: 12
V gene: TRBV29-1
D gene: NA
clone size: NA
CDR3 protein: SVEEGPHEQPQH

CDR3 length: 14
V gene: TRBV7-2
D gene: TRBD2
clone size: NA
CDR3 protein: DSSRTSGRKGNEQF

CDR3 length: 11
V gene: TRBV7-9
D gene: NA
clone size: NA
CDR3 protein: ASSPGPGQTQY

CDR3 length: 12
V gene: TRBV7-2
D gene: TRBD2
clone size: few
CDR3 protein: ASSHGGEWETQY

CDR3 length: 15
V gene: TRBV3-1
D gene: NA
clone size: many
CDR3 protein: ASSQRGHQYRTDTQY

CDR3 length: 16
V gene: TRBV20-1
D gene: TRBD2
clone size: NA
CDR3 protein: SARGVGTSGSISDTQY

CDR3 length: 10
V gene: TRBV7-2
D gene: NA
clone size: NA
CDR3 protein: ASSYIYNEQF

CDR3 length: 12
V gene: TRBV6-1
D gene: TRBD2
clone size: many
CDR3 protein: ASSERTRGGEQY

CDR3 length: 13
V gene: TRBV24-1
D gene: NA
clone size: NA
CDR3 protein: ATSRQTANTGELF

CDR3 length: 13
V gene: TRBV5-4
D gene: TRBD1
clone size: NA
CDR3 protein: ASSVGQSLLYEQY

CDR3 length: 13
V gene: TRBV10-3
D gene: NA
clone size: few
CDR3 protein: AISAGEQNTGELF

CDR3 length: 16
V gene: TRBV11-2
D gene: NA
clone size: NA
CDR3 protein: ASTPRWTLSSGANVLT

CDR3 length: 13
V gene: TRBV6-5
D gene: TRBD1
clone size: NA
CDR3 protein: ASSFSWDSDDTQY

CDR3 length: 12
V gene: TRBV5-1
D gene: TRBD1
clone size: few
CDR3 protein: ASTMGTAQETQY

CDR3 length: 9
V gene: TRBV5-1
D gene: NA
clone size: few
CDR3 protein: ASSLWGEQF

CDR3 length: 14
V gene: TRBV12-3/TRBV12-4
D gene: NA
clone size: few
CDR3 protein: ASSLDGWEGSSPLH

CDR3 length: 9
V gene: TRBV12-3/TRBV12-4
D gene: TRBD1
clone size: NA
CDR3 protein: ASSTGGGQF

CDR3 length: 12
V gene: TRBV11-2
D gene: TRBD2
clone size: once
CDR3 protein: ASSSGLAVETQY

CDR3 length: 11
V gene: TRBV6-1
D gene: NA
clone size: NA
CDR3 protein: ASSERGVNGYT

CDR3 length: 10
V gene: TRBV12-3/TRBV12-4
D gene: TRBD1
clone size: few
CDR3 protein: ASSPGQGKQY

CDR3 length: 13
V gene: TRBV5-1
D gene: NA
clone size: many
CDR3 protein: ASSPGQTGANVLT

CDR3 length: 12
V gene: TRBV6-2/TRBV6-3
D gene: NA
clone size: NA
CDR3 protein: ASSRGPIYNEQF

CDR3 length: 14
V gene: TRBV28
D gene: TRBD2
clone size: NA
CDR3 protein: ASLWGLAGPTDTQY

CDR3 length: 16
V gene: TRBV4-2
D gene: TRBD2
clone size: few
CDR3 protein: ASSQDLSSGGSSGTQY

CDR3 length: 12
V gene: TRBV7-2
D gene: TRBD2
clone size: many
CDR3 protein: ASSLAVNTGELF

CDR3 length: 13
V gene: TRBV6-1
D gene: TRBD2
clone size: few
CDR3 protein: ASSDLGGVEGEQY

CDR3 length: 11
V gene: TRBV29-1
D gene: NA
clone size: NA
CDR3 protein: SVVFGWDTEAF

CDR3 length: 14
V gene: TRBV7-6
D gene: NA
clone size: NA
CDR3 protein: ASSMPHDGSSYEQY

CDR3 length: 12
V gene: TRBV20-1
D gene: TRBD1
clone size: NA
CDR3 protein: SARLDRDFHGYT

CDR3 length: 13
V gene: TRBV30
D gene: NA
clone size: NA
CDR3 protein: AWSIYGGAAETQY

CDR3 length: 12
V gene: TRBV29-1
D gene: NA
clone size: NA
CDR3 protein: SVDELRSTDTQY

CDR3 length: 10
V gene: TRBV7-9
D gene: NA
clone size: NA
CDR3 protein: ASSPRVTEQF

CDR3 length: 14
V gene: TRBV24-1
D gene: TRBD1
clone size: few
CDR3 protein: ATSDASGTGVQPQH

CDR3 length: 14
V gene: TRBV21-1
D gene: NA
clone size: NA
CDR3 protein: ASSSQTGQSSYEQY

CDR3 length: 15
V gene: TRBV20-1
D gene: TRBD1
clone size: few
CDR3 protein: SARAGQGSGSNQPQH

CDR3 length: 12
V gene: TRBV27
D gene: NA
clone size: NA
CDR3 protein: ASSLGGTATEAF

CDR3 length: 15
V gene: TRBV4-2
D gene: TRBD2
clone size: few
CDR3 protein: ASSQDPSGRSPETQY

CDR3 length: 13
V gene: TRBV3-1
D gene: TRBD2
clone size: NA
CDR3 protein: ASSSGLAGAVEQF

CDR3 length: 12
V gene: TRBV20-1
D gene: NA
clone size: NA
CDR3 protein: SAREGQIYNEQF

CDR3 length: 9
V gene: TRBV20-1
D gene: NA
clone size: many
CDR3 protein: SAPDYTEAF

CDR3 length: 12
V gene: TRBV3-1
D gene: NA
clone size: few
CDR3 protein: ASSRVTGTREQY